This TCR beta chain was recovered during a study of read filtering for tumor transcriptome and immune sequencing. The overall study: After DNase treatment, RNA was made into whole-transcriptome libraries.

This clonotype was found many times. The library was built from roughly 400 ng RNA with molecular barcoded adaptors for alpha/delta and beta/gamma chains. In TCRdb, the reads were re-called with MiXCR into one record per CDR3 protein. The sample contains tens of thousands of distinct CDR3 sequences, approximately 19% of which appear only once. The CDR3 loop spans 13 amino acids. Germline V gives CDR1 MDHEN, CDR2 SYDVKM. V lost 6 bases and J 6 bases, leaving 13 bases between the germline ends. Sequencing was done on a sample of a population of CD138-negative cells sorted from bone marrow. The clonotype was recovered from a donor at least 40 years old with multiple myeloma. V gene TRBV28 combines with J gene TRBJ2-3; a weak D match, TRBD1 (6 bases). The DNA for the CDR3 is TGTGCCAGCAGGCTGACAGGAACGGATACGCAGTATTTT. Translating it yields CASRLTGTDTQYF.